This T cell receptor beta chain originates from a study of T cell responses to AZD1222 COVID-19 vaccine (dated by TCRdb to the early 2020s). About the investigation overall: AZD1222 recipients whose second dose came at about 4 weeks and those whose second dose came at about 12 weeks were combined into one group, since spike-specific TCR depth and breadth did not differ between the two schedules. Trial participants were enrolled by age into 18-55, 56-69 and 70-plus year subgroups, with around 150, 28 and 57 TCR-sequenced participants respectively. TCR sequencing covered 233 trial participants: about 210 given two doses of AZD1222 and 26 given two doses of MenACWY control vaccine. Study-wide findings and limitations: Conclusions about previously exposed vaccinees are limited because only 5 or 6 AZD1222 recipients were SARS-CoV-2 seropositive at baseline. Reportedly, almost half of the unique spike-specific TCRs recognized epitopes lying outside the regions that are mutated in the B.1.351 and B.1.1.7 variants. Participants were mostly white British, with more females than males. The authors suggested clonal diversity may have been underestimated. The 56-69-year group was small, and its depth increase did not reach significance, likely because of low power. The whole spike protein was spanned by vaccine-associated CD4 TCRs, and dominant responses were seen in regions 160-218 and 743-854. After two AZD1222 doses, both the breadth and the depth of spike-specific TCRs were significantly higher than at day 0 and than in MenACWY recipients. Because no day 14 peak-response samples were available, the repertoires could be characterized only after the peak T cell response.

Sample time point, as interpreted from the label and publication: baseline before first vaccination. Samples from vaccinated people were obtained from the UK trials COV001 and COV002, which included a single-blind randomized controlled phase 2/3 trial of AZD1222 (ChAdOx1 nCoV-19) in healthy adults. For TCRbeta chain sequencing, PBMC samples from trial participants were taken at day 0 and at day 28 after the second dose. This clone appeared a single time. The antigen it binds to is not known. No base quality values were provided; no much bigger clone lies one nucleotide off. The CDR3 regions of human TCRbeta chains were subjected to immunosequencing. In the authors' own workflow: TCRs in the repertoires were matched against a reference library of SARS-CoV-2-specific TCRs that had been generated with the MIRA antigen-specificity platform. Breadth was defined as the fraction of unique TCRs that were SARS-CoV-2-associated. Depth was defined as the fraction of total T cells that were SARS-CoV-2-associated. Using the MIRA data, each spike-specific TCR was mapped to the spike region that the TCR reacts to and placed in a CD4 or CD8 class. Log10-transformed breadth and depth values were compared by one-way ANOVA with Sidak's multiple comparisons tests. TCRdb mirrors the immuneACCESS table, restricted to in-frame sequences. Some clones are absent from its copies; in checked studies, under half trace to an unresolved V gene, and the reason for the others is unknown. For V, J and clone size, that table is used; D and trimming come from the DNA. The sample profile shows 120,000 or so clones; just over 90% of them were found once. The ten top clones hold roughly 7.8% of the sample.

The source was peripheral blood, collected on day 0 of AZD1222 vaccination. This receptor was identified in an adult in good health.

DNA sequence: TGCGCCAGCCACGAGGAAATCGACAGGGGGACAGATACGCAGTATTTT. Translated, it gives CASHEEIDRGTDTQYF. The sequence is built from TRBV10-2 and TRBJ2-3; TRBD1 lines up with 9 middle nucleotides. Germline trimming amounts to 8 bases on V and 3 bases on J, with 12 as the count of junction bases outside the gene matches. Counted from cysteine to phenylalanine, this CDR3 has 16 amino acids. Just the 48-base CDR3 DNA is kept, in frame starting at base 1. Looking up the germline V gene yields CDR1 WSHSY and CDR2 SAAADI.